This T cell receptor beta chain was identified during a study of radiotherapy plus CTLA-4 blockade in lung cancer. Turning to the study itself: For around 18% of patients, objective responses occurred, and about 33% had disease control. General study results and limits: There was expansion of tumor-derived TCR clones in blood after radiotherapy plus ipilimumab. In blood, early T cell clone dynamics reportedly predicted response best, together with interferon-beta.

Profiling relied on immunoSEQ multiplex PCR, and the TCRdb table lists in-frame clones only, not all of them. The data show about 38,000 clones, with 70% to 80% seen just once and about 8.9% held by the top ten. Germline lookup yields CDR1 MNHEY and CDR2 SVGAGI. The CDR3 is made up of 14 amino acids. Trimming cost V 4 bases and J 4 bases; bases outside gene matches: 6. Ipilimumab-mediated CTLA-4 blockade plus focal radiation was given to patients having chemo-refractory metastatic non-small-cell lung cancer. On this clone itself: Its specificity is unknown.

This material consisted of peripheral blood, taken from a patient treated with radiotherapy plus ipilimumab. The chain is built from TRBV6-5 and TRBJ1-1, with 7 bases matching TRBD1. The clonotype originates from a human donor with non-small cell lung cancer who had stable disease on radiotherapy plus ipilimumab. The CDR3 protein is CASSFTRGTTEAFF. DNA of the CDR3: TGTGCCAGCAGTTTCACCAGGGGGACCACTGAAGCTTTCTTT.